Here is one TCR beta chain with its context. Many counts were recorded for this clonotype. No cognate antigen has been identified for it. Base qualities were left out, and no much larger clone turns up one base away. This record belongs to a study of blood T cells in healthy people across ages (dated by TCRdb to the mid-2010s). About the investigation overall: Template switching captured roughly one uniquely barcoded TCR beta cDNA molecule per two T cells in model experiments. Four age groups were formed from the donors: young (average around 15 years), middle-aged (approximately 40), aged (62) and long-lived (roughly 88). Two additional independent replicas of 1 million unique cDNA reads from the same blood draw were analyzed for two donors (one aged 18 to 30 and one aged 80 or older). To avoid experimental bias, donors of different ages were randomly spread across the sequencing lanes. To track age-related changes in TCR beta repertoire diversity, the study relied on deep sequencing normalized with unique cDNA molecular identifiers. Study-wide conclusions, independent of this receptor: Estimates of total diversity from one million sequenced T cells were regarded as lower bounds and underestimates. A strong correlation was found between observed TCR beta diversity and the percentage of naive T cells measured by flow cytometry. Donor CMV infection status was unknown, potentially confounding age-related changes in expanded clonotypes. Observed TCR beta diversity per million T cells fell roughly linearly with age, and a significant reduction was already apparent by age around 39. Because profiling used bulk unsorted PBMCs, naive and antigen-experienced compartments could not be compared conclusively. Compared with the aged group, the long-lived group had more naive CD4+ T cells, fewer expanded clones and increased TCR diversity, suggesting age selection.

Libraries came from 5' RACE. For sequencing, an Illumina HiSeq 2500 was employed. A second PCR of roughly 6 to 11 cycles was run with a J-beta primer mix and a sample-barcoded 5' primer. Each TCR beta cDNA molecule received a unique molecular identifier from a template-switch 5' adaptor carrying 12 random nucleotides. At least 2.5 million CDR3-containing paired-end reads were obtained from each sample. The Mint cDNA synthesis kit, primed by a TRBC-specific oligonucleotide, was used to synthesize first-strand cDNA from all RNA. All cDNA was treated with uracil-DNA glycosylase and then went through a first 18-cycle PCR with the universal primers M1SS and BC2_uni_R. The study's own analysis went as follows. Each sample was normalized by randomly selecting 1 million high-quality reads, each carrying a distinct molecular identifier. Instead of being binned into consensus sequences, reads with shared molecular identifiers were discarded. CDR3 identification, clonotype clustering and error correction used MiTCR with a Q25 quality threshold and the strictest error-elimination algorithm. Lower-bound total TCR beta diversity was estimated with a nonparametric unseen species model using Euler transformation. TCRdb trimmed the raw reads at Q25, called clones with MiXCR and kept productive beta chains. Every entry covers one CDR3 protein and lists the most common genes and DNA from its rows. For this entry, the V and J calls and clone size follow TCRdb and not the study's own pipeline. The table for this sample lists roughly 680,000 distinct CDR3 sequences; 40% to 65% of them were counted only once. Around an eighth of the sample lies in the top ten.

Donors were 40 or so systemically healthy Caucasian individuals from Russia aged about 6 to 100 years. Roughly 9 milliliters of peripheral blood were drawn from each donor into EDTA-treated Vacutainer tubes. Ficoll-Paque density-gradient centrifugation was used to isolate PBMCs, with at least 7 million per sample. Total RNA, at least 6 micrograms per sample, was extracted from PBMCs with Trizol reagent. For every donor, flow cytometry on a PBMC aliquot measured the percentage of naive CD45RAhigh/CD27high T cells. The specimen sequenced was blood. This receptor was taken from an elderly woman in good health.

The base sequence is TGCGCCAGCAGCCAAGCGGGGGGGGCGCGGGAAGGCTACACCTTC. Its protein reads: CASSQAGGAREGYTF. The chain is assembled from TRBV4-1 and TRBJ1-2, and possibly TRBD1, on 6 matching bases. CDR3 length: 15 amino acids, cysteine to phenylalanine. The only DNA kept is the CDR3, 45 bases in frame from the first base. The trim is 1 base for V and 8 bases for J, with a gap of 17 bases between the germline ends. According to the germline V gene, CDR1 reads MGHRA and CDR2 reads YSYEKL.